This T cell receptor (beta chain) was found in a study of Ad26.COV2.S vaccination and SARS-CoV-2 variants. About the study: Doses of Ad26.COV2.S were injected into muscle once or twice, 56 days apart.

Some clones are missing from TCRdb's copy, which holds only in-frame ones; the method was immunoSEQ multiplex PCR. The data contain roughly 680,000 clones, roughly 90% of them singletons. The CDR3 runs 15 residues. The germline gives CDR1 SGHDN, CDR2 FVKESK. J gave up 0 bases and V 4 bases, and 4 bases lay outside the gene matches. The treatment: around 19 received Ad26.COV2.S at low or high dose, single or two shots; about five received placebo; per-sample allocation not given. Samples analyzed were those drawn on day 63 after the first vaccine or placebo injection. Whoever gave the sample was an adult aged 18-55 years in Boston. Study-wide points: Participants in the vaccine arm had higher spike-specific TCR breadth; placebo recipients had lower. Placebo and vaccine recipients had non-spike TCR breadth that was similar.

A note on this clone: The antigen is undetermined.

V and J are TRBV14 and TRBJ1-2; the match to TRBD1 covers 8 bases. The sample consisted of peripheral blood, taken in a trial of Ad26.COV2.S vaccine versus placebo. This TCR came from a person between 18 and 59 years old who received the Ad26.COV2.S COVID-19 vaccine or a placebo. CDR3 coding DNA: TGTGCCAGCAGCCGAACAGGGGGAGCTAACTATGGCTACACCTTC. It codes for CASSRTGGANYGYTF.